This TCR beta chain was sequenced in a study of blood T cell repertoires in COVID-19. In the authors' workflow: Estimation of nucleated cell counts relied on the amplification of reference gene primers. Profiled with immunoSEQ multiplex PCR; TCRdb holds only in-frame clones, not every one. From that table come the V and J calls and clone size; the DNA was used to work out D and trimming. The table includes more than 150,000 clones, around four fifths detected once. Trimming removed 4 bases from V and 2 bases from J; junction bases left unmatched: 7. This CDR3 has 15 residues. Germline V gene data show CDR1 as SQVTM and CDR2 as ANQGSEA. Residents of around 24 US areas, aged roughly 18 to 89 years, made up the participants. Two negative PCRs, clearance, or symptom resolution were required of recovered Cohort 3 donors.

V is TRBV29-1 and J is TRBJ1-5, with 8 nucleotides matching TRBD1. Material: PBMCs or T cells enriched from blood (not recorded which). This receptor was identified in a woman aged 55 to 70 who had recovered from COVID-19. The CDR3 sequence: CSVVQGASGNQPQHF. CDR3 coding DNA: TGCAGCGTTGTTCAGGGGGCTAGTGGCAATCAGCCCCAGCATTTT.